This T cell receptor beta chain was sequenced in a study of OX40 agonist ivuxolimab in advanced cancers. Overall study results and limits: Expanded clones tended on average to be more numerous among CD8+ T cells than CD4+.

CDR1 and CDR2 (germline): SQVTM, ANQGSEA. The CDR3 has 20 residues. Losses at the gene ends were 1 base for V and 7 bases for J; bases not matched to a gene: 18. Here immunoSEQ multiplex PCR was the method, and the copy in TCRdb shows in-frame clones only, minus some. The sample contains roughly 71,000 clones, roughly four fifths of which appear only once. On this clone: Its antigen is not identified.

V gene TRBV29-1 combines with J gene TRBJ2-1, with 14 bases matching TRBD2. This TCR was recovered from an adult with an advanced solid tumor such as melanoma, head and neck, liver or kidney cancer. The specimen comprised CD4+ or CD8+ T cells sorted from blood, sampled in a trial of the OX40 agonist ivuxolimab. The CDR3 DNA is TGCAGCGTTGAAGGACCTCCCGGGACTAGCGGGAGAGAAGTAGTAAATGAGCAGTTCTTC. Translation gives CSVEGPPGTSGREVVNEQFF.